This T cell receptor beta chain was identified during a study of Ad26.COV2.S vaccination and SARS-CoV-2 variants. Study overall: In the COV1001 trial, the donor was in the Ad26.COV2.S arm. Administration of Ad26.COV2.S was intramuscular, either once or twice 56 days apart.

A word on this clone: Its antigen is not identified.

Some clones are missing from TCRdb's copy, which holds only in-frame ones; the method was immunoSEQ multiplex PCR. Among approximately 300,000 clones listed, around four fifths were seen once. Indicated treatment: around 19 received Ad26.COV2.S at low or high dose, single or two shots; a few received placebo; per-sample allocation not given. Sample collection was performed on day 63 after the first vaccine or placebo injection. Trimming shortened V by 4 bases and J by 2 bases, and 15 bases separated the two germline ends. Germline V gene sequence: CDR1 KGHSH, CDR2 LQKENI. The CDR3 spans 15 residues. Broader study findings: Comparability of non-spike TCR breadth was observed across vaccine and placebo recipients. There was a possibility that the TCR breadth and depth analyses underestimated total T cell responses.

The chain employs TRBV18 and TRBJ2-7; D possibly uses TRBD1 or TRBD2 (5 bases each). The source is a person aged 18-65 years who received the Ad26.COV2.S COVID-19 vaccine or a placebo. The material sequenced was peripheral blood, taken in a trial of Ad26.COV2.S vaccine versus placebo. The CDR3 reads CASSLLGDAAYEQYF. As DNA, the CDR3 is TGTGCCAGCTCACTGCTCGGGGACGCAGCCTACGAGCAGTACTTC.